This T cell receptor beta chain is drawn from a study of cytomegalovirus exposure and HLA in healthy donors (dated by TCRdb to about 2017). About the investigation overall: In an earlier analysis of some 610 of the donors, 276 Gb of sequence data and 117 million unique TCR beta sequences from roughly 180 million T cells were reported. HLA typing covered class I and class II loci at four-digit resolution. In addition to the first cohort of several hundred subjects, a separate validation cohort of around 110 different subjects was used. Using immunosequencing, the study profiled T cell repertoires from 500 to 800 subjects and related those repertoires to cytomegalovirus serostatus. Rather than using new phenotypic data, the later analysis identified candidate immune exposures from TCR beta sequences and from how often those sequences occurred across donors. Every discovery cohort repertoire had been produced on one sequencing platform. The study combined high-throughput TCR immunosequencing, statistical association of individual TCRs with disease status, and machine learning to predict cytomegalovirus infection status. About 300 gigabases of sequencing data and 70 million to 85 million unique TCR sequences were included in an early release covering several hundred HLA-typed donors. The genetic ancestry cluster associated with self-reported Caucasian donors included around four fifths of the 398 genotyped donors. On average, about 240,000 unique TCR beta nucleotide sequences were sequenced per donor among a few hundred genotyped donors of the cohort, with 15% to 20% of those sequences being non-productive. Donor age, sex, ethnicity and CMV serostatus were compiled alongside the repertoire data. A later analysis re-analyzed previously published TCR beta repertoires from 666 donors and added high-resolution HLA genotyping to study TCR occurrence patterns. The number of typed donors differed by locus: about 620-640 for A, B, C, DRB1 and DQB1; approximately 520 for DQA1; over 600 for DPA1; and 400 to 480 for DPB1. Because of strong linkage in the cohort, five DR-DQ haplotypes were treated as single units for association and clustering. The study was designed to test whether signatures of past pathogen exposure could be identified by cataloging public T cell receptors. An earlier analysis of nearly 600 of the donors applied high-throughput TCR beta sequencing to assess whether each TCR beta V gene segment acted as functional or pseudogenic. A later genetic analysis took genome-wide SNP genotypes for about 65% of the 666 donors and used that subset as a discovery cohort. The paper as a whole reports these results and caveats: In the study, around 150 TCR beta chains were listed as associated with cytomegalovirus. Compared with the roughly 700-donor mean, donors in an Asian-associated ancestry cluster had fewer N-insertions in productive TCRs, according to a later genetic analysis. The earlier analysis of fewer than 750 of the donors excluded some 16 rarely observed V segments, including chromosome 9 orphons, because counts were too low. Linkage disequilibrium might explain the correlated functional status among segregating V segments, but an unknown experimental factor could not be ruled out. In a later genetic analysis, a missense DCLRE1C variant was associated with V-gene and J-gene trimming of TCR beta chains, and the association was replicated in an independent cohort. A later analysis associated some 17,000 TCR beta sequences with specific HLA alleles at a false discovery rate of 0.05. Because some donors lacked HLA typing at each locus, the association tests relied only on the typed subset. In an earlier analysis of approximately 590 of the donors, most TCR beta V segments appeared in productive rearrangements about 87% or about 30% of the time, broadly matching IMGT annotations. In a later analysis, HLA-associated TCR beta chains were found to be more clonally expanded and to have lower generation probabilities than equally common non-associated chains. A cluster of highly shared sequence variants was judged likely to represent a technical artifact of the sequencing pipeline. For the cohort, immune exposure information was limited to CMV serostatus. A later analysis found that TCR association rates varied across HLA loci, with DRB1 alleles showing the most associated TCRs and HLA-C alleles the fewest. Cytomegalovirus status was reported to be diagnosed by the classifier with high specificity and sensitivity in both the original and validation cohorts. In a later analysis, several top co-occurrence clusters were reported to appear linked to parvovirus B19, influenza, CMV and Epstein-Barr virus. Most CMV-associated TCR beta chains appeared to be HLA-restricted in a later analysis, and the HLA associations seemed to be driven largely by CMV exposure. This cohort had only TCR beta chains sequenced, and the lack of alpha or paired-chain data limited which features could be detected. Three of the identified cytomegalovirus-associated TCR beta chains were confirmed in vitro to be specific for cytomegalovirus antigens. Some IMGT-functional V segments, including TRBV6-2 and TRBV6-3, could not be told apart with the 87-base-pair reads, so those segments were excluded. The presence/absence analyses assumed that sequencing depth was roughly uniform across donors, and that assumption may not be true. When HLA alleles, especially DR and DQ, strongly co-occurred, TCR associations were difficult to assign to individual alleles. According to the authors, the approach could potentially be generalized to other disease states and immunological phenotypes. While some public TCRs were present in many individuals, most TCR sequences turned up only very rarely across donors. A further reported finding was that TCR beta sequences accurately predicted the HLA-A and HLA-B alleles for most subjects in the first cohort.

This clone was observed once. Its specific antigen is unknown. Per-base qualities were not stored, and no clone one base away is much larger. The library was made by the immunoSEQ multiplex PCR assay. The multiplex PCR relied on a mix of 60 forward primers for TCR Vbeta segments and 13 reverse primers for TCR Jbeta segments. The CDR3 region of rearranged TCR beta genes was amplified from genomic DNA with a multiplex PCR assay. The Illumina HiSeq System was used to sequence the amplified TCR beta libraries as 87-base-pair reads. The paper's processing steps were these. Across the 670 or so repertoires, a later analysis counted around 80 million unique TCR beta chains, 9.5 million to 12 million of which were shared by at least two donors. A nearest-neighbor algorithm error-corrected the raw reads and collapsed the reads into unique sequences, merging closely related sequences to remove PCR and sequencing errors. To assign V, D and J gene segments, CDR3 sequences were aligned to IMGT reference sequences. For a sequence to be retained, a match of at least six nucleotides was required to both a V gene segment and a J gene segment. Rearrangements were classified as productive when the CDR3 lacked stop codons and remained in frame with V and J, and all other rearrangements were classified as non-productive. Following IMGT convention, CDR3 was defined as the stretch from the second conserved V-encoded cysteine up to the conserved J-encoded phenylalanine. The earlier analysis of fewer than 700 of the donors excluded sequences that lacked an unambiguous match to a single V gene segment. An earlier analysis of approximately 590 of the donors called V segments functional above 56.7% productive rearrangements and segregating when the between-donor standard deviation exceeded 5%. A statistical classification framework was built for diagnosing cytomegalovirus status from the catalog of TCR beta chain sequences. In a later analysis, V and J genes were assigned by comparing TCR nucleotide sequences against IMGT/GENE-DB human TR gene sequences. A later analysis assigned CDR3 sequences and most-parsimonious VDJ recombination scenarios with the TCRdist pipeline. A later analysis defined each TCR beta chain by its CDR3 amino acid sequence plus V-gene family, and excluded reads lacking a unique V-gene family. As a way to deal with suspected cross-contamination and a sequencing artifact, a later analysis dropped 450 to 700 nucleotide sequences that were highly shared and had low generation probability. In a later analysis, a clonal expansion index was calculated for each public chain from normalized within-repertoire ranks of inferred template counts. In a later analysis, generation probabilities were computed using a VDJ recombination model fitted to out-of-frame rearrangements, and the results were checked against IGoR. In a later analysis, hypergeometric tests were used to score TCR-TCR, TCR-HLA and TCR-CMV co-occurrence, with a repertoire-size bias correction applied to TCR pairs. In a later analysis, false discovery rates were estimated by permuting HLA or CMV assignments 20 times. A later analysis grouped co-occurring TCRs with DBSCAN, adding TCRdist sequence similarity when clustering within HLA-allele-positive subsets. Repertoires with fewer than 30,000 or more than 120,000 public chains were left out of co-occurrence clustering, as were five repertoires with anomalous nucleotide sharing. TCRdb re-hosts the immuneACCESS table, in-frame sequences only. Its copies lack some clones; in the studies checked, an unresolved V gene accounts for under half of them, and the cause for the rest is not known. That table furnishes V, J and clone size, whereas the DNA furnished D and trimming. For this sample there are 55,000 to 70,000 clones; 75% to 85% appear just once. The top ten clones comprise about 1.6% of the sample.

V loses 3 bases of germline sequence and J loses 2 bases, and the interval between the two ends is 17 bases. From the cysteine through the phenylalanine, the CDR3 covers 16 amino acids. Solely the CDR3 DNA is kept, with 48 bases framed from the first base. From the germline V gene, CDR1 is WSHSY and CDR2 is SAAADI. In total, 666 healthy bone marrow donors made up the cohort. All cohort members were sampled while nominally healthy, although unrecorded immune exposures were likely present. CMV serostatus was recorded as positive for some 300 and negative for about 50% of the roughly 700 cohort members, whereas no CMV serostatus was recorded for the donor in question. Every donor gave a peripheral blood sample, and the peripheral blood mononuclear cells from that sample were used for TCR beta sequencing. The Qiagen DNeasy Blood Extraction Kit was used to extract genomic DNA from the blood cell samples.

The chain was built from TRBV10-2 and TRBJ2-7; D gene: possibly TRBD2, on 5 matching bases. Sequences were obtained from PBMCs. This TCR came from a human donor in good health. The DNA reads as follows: TGCGCCAGCAGTGATATGTCCGGGGTAGGAACCTACGAGCAGTACTTC. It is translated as CASSDMSGVGTYEQYF.